These 22 T cell receptor beta chains were all obtained from the same sample, sequenced in a study of T-cell memory formation after mild COVID-19 (dated by TCRdb to the early 2020s). The library was built by means of 5' RACE. The sequencer was an Illumina NovaSeq 6000. Through fastp at Q25 and MiXCR, TCRdb rebuilt clones from the public reads, retaining in-frame beta chains. Under each unique CDR3 protein, matching rows form one entry showing the most common genes and DNA. A total of 120,000 to 150,000 distinct CDR3 sequences appear in this sample, roughly 6.2% of them only once. Roughly 2.1% of the sample lies in the top ten. Sequencing was performed on PBMCs or a T cell subset sorted from them (not recorded which). Receptors were obtained from an adult woman who had mild COVID-19 (a few samples of this study predate the infection). The sample titles of this study are shuffled in the database, so cell type and time point are left out; the donor was told from shared clones.

In this sample, this clonotype turned up many times. This chain connects TRBV7-3 to TRBJ2-1; the D gene could be TRBD1 or TRBD2 (5 bases each). This CDR3 contains 12 residues. Germline loops: CDR1 SGHTA, CDR2 FQGTGA. V lost 0 bases and J 8 bases, leaving 5 bases between the germline ends. The CDR3 is CASSLTGDEQFF. The CDR3 region has the DNA TGTGCCAGCAGCTTAACGGGGGATGAGCAGTTCTTC.

This clonotype has at least ten counts. The rearrangement joins TRBV20-1 to TRBJ2-1, with D hard to call. The CDR3 sequence is 12 residues long. V lost 1 base to trimming and J lost 6 bases, with 7 bases between them. Germline V gives CDR1 DFQATT, CDR2 SNEGSKA (reference sequence). The CDR3: CSARVVGNEQFF. The CDR3 DNA reads as TGCAGTGCTAGAGTGGTAGGCAATGAGCAGTTCTTC.

Many counts were recorded for this clonotype. The J gene is TRBJ2-1, the V gene TRBV7-2, with a weak D call TRBD1 (5 bases). The CDR3 contains 16 residues. CDR1 and CDR2 from the germline V gene are SGHTA and FQGNSA. V lost 0 bases and J 7 bases, leaving 16 bases between the germline ends. DNA for the CDR3: TGTGCCAGCAGCTTAGCGGCCGGGCCAGGGAAGAATGAGCAGTTCTTC. This encodes CASSLAAGPGKNEQFF.

This clonotype was picked up a small number of times. The chain is built from TRBV9 and TRBJ1-1, with D tentatively TRBD1 (6 bases). The CDR3 is made up of 15 amino acids. The ends were cut back, 3 bases at V and 5 bases at J, with 17 bases in the middle. CDR1 is SGDLS, CDR2 YYNGEE, per germline. The CDR3 coding sequence is TGTGCCAGCAGCGGTCCCAGGGGAGCAGGTACTGAAGCTTTCTTT. The encoded protein is CASSGPRGAGTEAFF.

CDR3 in amino acids: CASRLFNGEQFF. The CDR3 region has the DNA TGTGCCAGCAGGCTCTTCAACGGGGAGCAGTTCTTC. V and J are TRBV6-5 and TRBJ2-1; no definite D call. The germline V gene has CDR1 MNHEY and CDR2 SVGAGI. The CDR3 spans 12 residues. Trimming removed 6 bases at V and 10 bases at J, with 13 bases between.

The J gene is TRBJ2-1, the V gene TRBV4-2; D possibly corresponds to TRBD1 (5 bases). The germline V gene has CDR1 LGHNA and CDR2 YNFKEQ. V shed 0 bases and J shed 7 bases, with 10 bases lying between them. The CDR3 sequence is 14 residues long. In DNA, the CDR3 is TGTGCCAGCAGCCAAGACTGGGGCTCTAATGAGCAGTTCTTC. Its protein is CASSQDWGSNEQFF.

This clonotype appeared many times. The chain recombines TRBV11-2 with TRBJ2-5; the D gene is possibly TRBD1 (6 bases). Germline V gene data show CDR1 as SGHAT and CDR2 as FQNNGV. Trimming pared 2 bases from V and 4 bases from J, leaving 11 bases between. CDR3 length: 14 amino acids. Written as DNA, the CDR3 is TGTGCCAGCAGCTTACCAGGGGTGAGAGAGACCCAGTACTTC. This gives the protein CASSLPGVRETQYF. The full variable domain, completed using reference TRBV11-2 and TRBJ2-5, is EAGVAQSPRYKIIEKRQSVAFWCNPISGHATLYWYQQILGQGPKLLIQFQNNGVVDDSQLPKDRFSAERLKGVDSTLKIQPAKLEDSAVYLCASSLPGVRETQYFGPGTRLLVL.

This clonotype was seen repeatedly, ten times or more. CDR3 residues: CASSFSPGLATGELFF. As DNA, the CDR3 is TGTGCCAGCAGCTTCTCACCGGGACTAGCCACCGGGGAGCTGTTTTTT. The chain uses TRBV7-3 and TRBJ2-2; TRBD2 matches at 9 bases. With V trimmed by 3 bases and J by 4 bases, 6 bases remained unmatched. Germline CDR1 SGHTA, CDR2 FQGTGA. The CDR3 consists of 16 residues.

This clonotype was observed a few times. The rearrangement joins TRBV6-6 to TRBJ2-7, with D possibly TRBD2 on 6 matching bases. The V gene's germline CDR1 is MNHNY and CDR2 SVGAGI (reference sequence). Trimming stripped 2 bases from V and 2 bases from J, with 10 bases between. The CDR3 spans 14 residues. CDR3 coding DNA: TGTGCCAGCAGTTACCCTAGCGCCCCCTACGAGCAGTACTTC. This codes for CASSYPSAPYEQYF.

At least ten counts were recorded for this clonotype. The gene calls are TRBV5-1 and TRBJ1-3; maybe TRBD1 (6 bases). This CDR3 has 17 residues. The V end was cut by 1 base, the J end by 0 bases, with 14 bases between. The germline gives CDR1 SGHRS, CDR2 YFSETQ. CDR3 DNA: TGCGCCAGCAGCTTGTATTCAGGGGCCGACTCTGGAAACACCATATATTTT. As protein: CASSLYSGADSGNTIYF.

This clonotype was observed a handful of times. V is TRBV3-1 and J is TRBJ2-3; 13 bases are a match to TRBD2. The CDR3 length is 15 residues. V lost 4 bases and J lost 11; bases outside the gene matches: 9. Germline lookup yields CDR1 LGHDT and CDR2 YNNKEL (reference sequence). The CDR3 protein is CASSRARGTSGVQYF. In DNA form, the CDR3 reads TGTGCCAGCAGCCGGGCCCGCGGGACTAGCGGGGTGCAGTATTTT.

The table lists this clonotype with many counts. V is TRBV27 and J is TRBJ2-5; TRBD1 or TRBD2 may be the D gene (6 bases each). CDR3 length: 16 residues. Between the trimmed V and J ends, which lost 1 base and 4 bases, there was a span of 16 bases. Per germline, CDR1 MNHEY and CDR2 SMNVEV (reference sequence). The CDR3 here is CASSLYDGGQRETQYF. The CDR3 DNA reads as TGTGCCAGCAGTTTATACGATGGGGGGCAACGAGAGACCCAGTACTTC.

This clonotype occurred many times. CDR3 residues: CASRTQAQLFRAFF. CDR3 nucleotide sequence: TGTGCCAGCAGAACCCAGGCGCAATTGTTTAGGGCTTTCTTT. The gene calls are TRBV6-5 and TRBJ1-1; D uncertain. Trimming shortened V by 6 bases and J by 11 bases, and 22 bases separated the two germline ends. Germline-derived CDR1 and CDR2 are MNHEY and SVGAGI. CDR3 length equals 14 residues.

The J gene is TRBJ2-4, the V gene TRBV3-1, with D unresolved. The V gene lost 4 bases and the J gene lost 0 bases, with 7 bases spanning the gap. The CDR3 extends over 14 amino acids. CDR1 is LGHDT and CDR2 is YNNKEL in the germline V gene (reference sequence). CDR3 nucleotides: TGTGCCAGCAGCCGCGACATAGCCAAAAACATTCAGTACTTC. As protein: CASSRDIAKNIQYF.

This clonotype occurred many times. One end of the junction fails to match germline, which may point to a read error. V is TRBV7-7 and J is TRBJ2-2; maybe TRBD2 (6 bases). Germline CDR1 is SSHAT and CDR2 is FNYEAQ (reference sequence). The CDR3 has 15 residues. Here the CDR3 DNA reads TGTGCTAGCAGCCCGCAGGGACTTAACACCGGGGAGCTGTTTTTT. Its protein is CASSPQGLNTGELFF.

This clonotype was found many times. The chain is built from TRBV29-1 and TRBJ2-5, with TRBD2 identical over 11 bases. The CDR3 covers 14 residues. CDR1 is SQVTM and CDR2 is ANQGSEA in the germline V gene. V dropped 5 bases and J dropped 5; count of bases not matched to a gene: 7. This CDR3 reads CSVTSGGAQETQYF. The CDR3 DNA reads as TGCAGCGTTACTAGCGGGGGAGCGCAGGAGACCCAGTACTTC.

This clonotype was seen at least ten times. The J gene is TRBJ2-1, the V gene TRBV11-2, with TRBD2 matching 13 bases. CDR3 length: 15 residues. V dropped 5 bases and J dropped 5; count of bases not matched to a gene: 3. Germline CDR1 SGHAT, CDR2 FQNNGV. The CDR3 loop reads CASSGLAGVNNEQFF. DNA for the CDR3: TGTGCCAGCAGCGGACTAGCGGGAGTCAACAATGAGCAGTTCTTC.

The table lists this clonotype with a few counts. The chain links TRBV12-3 or TRBV12-4 to TRBJ2-1; 10 bases are a match to TRBD1. V gave up 6 bases and J gave up 5 bases; unmatched junction bases: 7. The CDR3 spans 15 residues. CDR3 in DNA: TGTGCCAGCAGGACCGACAGGGGGCTTCACAATGAGCAGTTCTTC. Its protein is CASRTDRGLHNEQFF.

This clonotype was observed at least ten times. The rearrangement links TRBV24-1 to TRBJ2-1, with D perhaps matching TRBD2 (5 bases). Looked up from germline, CDR1 is KGHDR and CDR2 is SFDVKD. This CDR3 is built from 11 residues. The V gene lost 9 bases and the J gene lost 4 bases, with 6 bases spanning the gap. Here the CDR3 reads CATRGYNEQFF. CDR3 nucleotide sequence: TGTGCCACCCGGGGATACAATGAGCAGTTCTTC.

This clonotype has a handful of counts. The rearrangement links TRBV7-9 to TRBJ2-5; D could derive from TRBD1 or TRBD2 (6 bases each). V was cut by 7 bases and J by 0 bases, with 24 bases left in between. Germline CDR1 SEHNR, CDR2 FQNEAQ (reference sequence). The length of the CDR3 is 18 residues. CDR3 bases: TGTGCCAGCAACCTAGAGAGGGGGGTCCGTTCCCACCAAGAGACCCAGTACTTC. It specifies CASNLERGVRSHQETQYF.

This clonotype was observed many times. The chain links TRBV5-1 to TRBJ2-7; D not certain. Germline CDR1 and CDR2: SGHRS and YFSETQ. V shed 0 bases and J shed 4 bases, with 17 bases lying between them. CDR3 length equals 16 residues. This chain's CDR3 is CASSLAIVGGRYEQYF. The CDR3 coding sequence is TGCGCCAGCAGCTTGGCCATTGTAGGCGGACGGTACGAGCAGTACTTC.

This clonotype was observed a handful of times. The chain has TRBV7-9 and TRBJ2-6; D may be TRBD1 (6 bases). V shed 5 bases and J shed 1 base, with 15 bases lying between them. Germline V gives CDR1 SEHNR, CDR2 FQNEAQ (reference sequence). This CDR3 is built from 17 residues. The CDR3 coding sequence is TGTGCCAGCAGCACCAGGACAGAGTCTTCTGGGGCCAACGTCCTGACTTTC. This codes for CASSTRTESSGANVLTF.